Listed below are T cell receptor beta chains from one sample, sequenced in a study of OX40 agonist ivuxolimab in advanced cancers. Data came from immunoSEQ multiplex PCR; TCRdb stores just in-frame clones and leaves some out. The table has 60,000 to 85,000 clones, 94% seen once. Specimen: CD4+ or CD8+ T cells sorted from blood, collected in a trial of the OX40 agonist ivuxolimab. These TCRs come from an adult with an advanced solid tumor such as melanoma, head and neck, liver or kidney cancer. Each CDR3 is given without its conserved first and last residue. Each record gives: V gene, CDR3 protein.

v_gene: TRBV7-2; CDR3aa: ASSLGPGDEQF
v_gene: TRBV28; CDR3aa: ASRSFGEPQH
v_gene: TRBV7-9; CDR3aa: ASSLRQGEETQY
v_gene: TRBV7-8; CDR3aa: ASSPRTLYGYT
v_gene: TRBV7-6; CDR3aa: ASTPAVNTEAF
v_gene: TRBV29-1; CDR3aa: SVESLAGSSYEQY
v_gene: TRBV19; CDR3aa: ASKMTDTQY
v_gene: TRBV19; CDR3aa: ASAGQGQISGYT
v_gene: TRBV6-5; CDR3aa: ASFSSGGEQF
v_gene: TRBV7-9; CDR3aa: AIRAGELF
v_gene: TRBV27; CDR3aa: ASSLSRGGYEQY
v_gene: TRBV6-5; CDR3aa: ASRAEANYGYT
v_gene: TRBV6-5; CDR3aa: ASSPGTGIYEQY
v_gene: TRBV19; CDR3aa: ASSADGTYEQY
v_gene: TRBV5-6; CDR3aa: ASSLGGSLSRYT
v_gene: TRBV9; CDR3aa: ASTPLADSYEQY
v_gene: TRBV19; CDR3aa: ASSIPYNPWGNQPQH
v_gene: TRBV6-5; CDR3aa: ASSLDSDNQPQH
v_gene: TRBV19; CDR3aa: ASSTYRDGAEAF
v_gene: TRBV6-5; CDR3aa: ASSRTLNTGELF
v_gene: TRBV4-1; CDR3aa: ASSLSGNNEQF
v_gene: TRBV20-1; CDR3aa: SARAWGEQY
v_gene: TRBV21-1; CDR3aa: ASSKARQGPPSYEQY
v_gene: TRBV7-8; CDR3aa: ASSPPNKEETQY
v_gene: TRBV5-1; CDR3aa: ASSLRAKETQY
v_gene: TRBV5-6; CDR3aa: ASSFKVRLQETQY
v_gene: TRBV5-6; CDR3aa: ASSPKGYYIPYEQY
v_gene: TRBV27; CDR3aa: ASSSRGEAEAF
v_gene: TRBV6-5; CDR3aa: ASSSGGESNQPQH
v_gene: TRBV5-1; CDR3aa: ASHGGADTQY
v_gene: TRBV13; CDR3aa: ASSLRGTDTQY
v_gene: TRBV7-9; CDR3aa: ASSERDTEAF
v_gene: TRBV12-5; CDR3aa: ASGLQREGKNEQF
v_gene: TRBV27; CDR3aa: ASSFYVNTEAF
v_gene: TRBV5-8; CDR3aa: ASSPGTGGYSGANVLT
v_gene: TRBV11-2; CDR3aa: ASSLDRVAGGNTIY
v_gene: TRBV9; CDR3aa: ASSPHGTASGNTIY
v_gene: TRBV7-9; CDR3aa: ASSPEASTDTQY
v_gene: TRBV18; CDR3aa: ASLPTGWQETQY
v_gene: TRBV4-3; CDR3aa: ASSQDGGGGNTGELF
v_gene: TRBV19; CDR3aa: ASSITSYTEAF
v_gene: TRBV30; CDR3aa: AWSAVRGHQPQH
v_gene: TRBV6-5; CDR3aa: ASSSSAQETQY